This T cell receptor beta chain was recovered during a study of regulatory T cells in long-lasting Graves disease. Across the whole study: For a period under 3 months, newly diagnosed Graves' patients had taken antithyroid drugs. Study-wide results and caveats: Tissue studied was limited to peripheral blood, excluding thyroid tissue. There was favoring of TRBV28, TRBJ1-2 and TRBJ2-5 in persistent disease.

Time point reported: newly diagnosed GD, antithyroid drugs for less than 3 months. From RNA extracted from PBMCs, the TCR library was made. Assembly of TCR beta libraries relied on iRepertoire HTBI primers together with Arm-PCR of CDR3 regions. TCRdb reprocessed the multiplex PCR reads with MiXCR, giving one entry per CDR3 protein. The repertoire holds more than 350,000 distinct CDR3 sequences, with about 15% as singletons. Many counts were recorded for this clonotype. No antigen is known for it. CDR1 MNHEY and CDR2 SMNVEV come from the germline V gene (reference sequence). The CDR3 runs 17 residues. Trimming pared 3 bases from V and 1 base from J, leaving 16 bases between. A further study also used this sample, focusing on T cells in Graves' hyperthyroidism and ophthalmopathy. This second study notes: First-round RT-PCR with HTBI primers amplified the TCR CDR3 region.

Sequences were derived from peripheral blood mononuclear cells (PBMCs), sampled at new diagnosis, from a patient treated with antithyroid drugs. The TCR originated in a woman younger than 45 with Graves disease. J is TRBJ2-1 and V is TRBV27; D is perhaps TRBD2 (7 bases). The CDR3 nucleotides are TGTGCCAGCAGTTTTTGGGGGGGCACTGGGTCCTACAATGAGCAGTTCTTC. Encoded protein: CASSFWGGTGSYNEQFF.